The next 2 T cell receptor beta chains were all read from a single sample in a study of T cells in narcolepsy. Method: immunoSEQ multiplex PCR; TCRdb's copy keeps in-frame clones and lacks some. The profile shows under 25,000 clones, just under 85% of them singletons. Sample: CD45RA- memory CD4+ T cells from PBMCs. The origin of the receptors is a human donor with narcolepsy.

The V gene is TRBV11-3, the J gene TRBJ2-3; D call uncertain. This CDR3 region has 13 residues. Germline V gene data show CDR1 as SGHNT and CDR2 as YENEEA. V was shortened by 2 bases and J by 7 bases, with 10 bases between the two germline ends. CDR3 DNA sequence: TGTGCCAGCAGCTTAACTCTTACAAATACGCAGTATTTT. Amino acid sequence: CASSLTLTNTQYF.

The rearrangement links TRBV4-2 to TRBJ1-3; D may be TRBD1 (5 bases). The CDR3 extends over 17 amino acids. Germline lookup yields CDR1 LGHNA and CDR2 YNFKEQ. The ends were cut back, 0 bases at V and 2 bases at J, with 14 bases in the middle. The CDR3 is CASSQDRGSVAGNTIYF. CDR3 nucleotide sequence: TGTGCCAGCAGCCAAGATCGGGGGAGCGTAGCTGGAAACACCATATATTTT.